A selection of T cell receptor beta chains follows, all from one sample in a study of cytomegalovirus exposure and HLA in healthy donors. Assay: immunoSEQ multiplex PCR; the TCRdb copy retains only in-frame clones and omits some. This table has some 150,000 clones, 55% to 70% appearing once. Sequencing input: PBMCs. These receptors came from a woman aged 60-70 years in good health and CMV-seropositive. Both conserved end residues are part of each CDR3. D genes are given only for firm matches. Clone size is not always given. Where it is, it says once, few, many or a class for expanded clones.

j_call clone_size v_call d_call cdr3_nt cdr3_aa
TRBJ1-5 . TRBV13 TRBD1 TGTGCCAGCAGTATGGGACAGGGCTTTCAGCCCCAGCATTTT CASSMGQGFQPQHF
TRBJ2-3 . TRBV4-2 TRBD2 TGTGCCAGCAGCCAAGATGGGCTAGCGGGACTTACGCAGTATTTT CASSQDGLAGLTQYF
TRBJ2-5 . TRBV28 . TGTGCCAGCAGTTTGAGGGGGGGGCGAGAGACCCAGTACTTC CASSLRGGRETQYF
TRBJ2-7 . TRBV6-5 TRBD2 TGTGCCAGCAGTTATGGGACTAGCGGCTCCTACGAGCAGTACTTC CASSYGTSGSYEQYF
TRBJ2-3 once TRBV5-6 TRBD1 TGTGCCAGCAGCCATGGAGACAGGGTCACGCAGTATTTT CASSHGDRVTQYF
TRBJ2-5 . TRBV7-9 TRBD2 TGTGCCAGCAGCTTAACAGCTGTGGAACTAGCGGATCAAGAGACCCAGTACTTC CASSLTAVELADQETQYF
TRBJ1-6 . TRBV5-4 . TGTGCCAGCAGCTTGGGGGGGCTTGAGGGCGATAATTCACCCCTCCACTTT CASSLGGLEGDNSPLHF
TRBJ2-1 . TRBV7-9 TRBD1 TGTGCCAGCAGCCAGGGGACAGGGTGGGATGAGCAGTTCTTC CASSQGTGWDEQFF
TRBJ2-5 . TRBV19 TRBD2 TGTGCCAGTAGTCCGAAGACTAGCGGGGGCATTCTACAAGAGACCCAGTACTTC CASSPKTSGGILQETQYF
TRBJ2-7 . TRBV13 TRBD2 TGTGCCAGCAGTTTGTTAGCGGGGAATACGGACGAGCAGTACTTC CASSLLAGNTDEQYF
TRBJ2-7 . TRBV11-1 TRBD2 TGTGCCAGCAGCTTTGATCTAGCGGCCTACGAGCAGTACTTC CASSFDLAAYEQYF
TRBJ2-5 . TRBV25-1 TRBD1 TGTGCCAGCAGTGGCGATTCCGGGACAGTAGGAGAGACCCAGTACTTC CASSGDSGTVGETQYF
TRBJ2-7 . TRBV29-1 TRBD2 TGCAGCGTCCGCAACGCGCTAGCGGGAAGCCACGAGCAGTACTTC CSVRNALAGSHEQYF
TRBJ2-1 . TRBV4-3 TRBD2 TGCGCCAGCAGCCAAGAGGGGGGAAGGAGCGGGAGATCCCTAGGTTACAATGAGCAGTTCTTC CASSQEGGRSGRSLGYNEQFF
TRBJ2-3 . TRBV10-1 TRBD2 TGCGCCAGCAGTGAGGGCCGACTAGCGGGGTCCACAGATACGCAGTATTTT CASSEGRLAGSTDTQYF
TRBJ2-7 . TRBV18 . TGTGCCAGCTCACCACCCGAGACCTACGAGCAGTACTTC CASSPPETYEQYF
TRBJ2-3 . TRBV10-3 TRBD2 TGTGCCATCAGACCAGGGACTAGCGCTACAGATACGCAGTATTTT CAIRPGTSATDTQYF
TRBJ2-5 few TRBV28 TRBD2 TGTGCCAGCAGCGGGGGGGCAGCAAGCCAAGAGACCCAGTACTTC CASSGGAASQETQYF
TRBJ2-3 . TRBV7-9 TRBD1 TGTGCCAGCAGCTTTGGGACAGGGCACCATACGCAGTATTTT CASSFGTGHHTQYF
TRBJ2-5 . TRBV4-1 TRBD1 TGCGCCAGCAGCCAAGAAACCGGGACAGGGGAAGAGACCCAGTACTTC CASSQETGTGEETQYF
TRBJ2-3 few TRBV7-2 . TGTGCCAGCAGCTCACAGTGGACAGATACGCAGTATTTT CASSSQWTDTQYF
TRBJ2-7 . TRBV21-1 . TGTGCCAGCAGCAAGGGGGGGGCGGCGGCGCCCTACGAGCAGTACTTC CASSKGGAAAPYEQYF
TRBJ1-1 . TRBV11-2 . TGTGCCAGCAGCCTTACCCGCGCAGGCGGGGGGAGAACAGCTTTCTTT CASSLTRAGGGRTAFF
TRBJ2-7 few TRBV19 . TGTGCCAGTAGTACTCACCGGGACTTACTCCGCGAGCAGTACTTC CASSTHRDLLREQYF
TRBJ1-3 few TRBV28 . TGTGCCAGCAGCAGTTTACAAGGGGCTCCAGGGGGAAACACCATATATTTT CASSSLQGAPGGNTIYF
TRBJ2-7 . TRBV12-2 . TGTGCAAGTCGCTTAGTAAAGAAAGGGGACAGGGGCTCCATATACCCCACCTACGAGCAGTACTTC CASRLVKKGDRGSIYPTYEQYF
TRBJ2-7 few TRBV9 TRBD2 TGTGCCAGCAGCCCACTAGCGGGAGGCTACGAGCAGTACTTC CASSPLAGGYEQYF
TRBJ2-7 . TRBV6-5 TRBD2 TGTGCCAGTACCCGGGGCGGGAGATCAGACGAGCAGTACTTC CASTRGGRSDEQYF
TRBJ2-2 . TRBV10-3 . TGTGCCATCGGGTTGGGGATCCAGGACAGTTACACCGGGGAGCTGTTTTTT CAIGLGIQDSYTGELFF
TRBJ1-1 few TRBV5-1 . TGCGCCAGCAGCTGGGGGACTGAAGGAGCTTTCTTT CASSWGTEGAFF
TRBJ2-2 . TRBV5-8 TRBD1 TGTGCCAGCAGCTACGGAACGGGACAGTGGACCGGGGAGCTGTTTTTT CASSYGTGQWTGELFF
TRBJ2-1 . TRBV18 TRBD2 TGTGCCAGCTCACCAGGGACTAGCGAACCCAATGAGCAGTTCTTC CASSPGTSEPNEQFF
TRBJ2-7 . TRBV2 TRBD1 TGTGCCAGCAGCGTGGACAGGGCGACCTACGAGCAGTACTTC CASSVDRATYEQYF
TRBJ2-5 . TRBV27 . TGTGCCAGCAGTCCAAGGACTATACAAGAGACCCAGTACTTC CASSPRTIQETQYF
TRBJ2-1 . TRBV10-2 TRBD2 TGCGCCAGCTTAGCTCTAGCGGGAGGGCCCAATGAGCAGTTCTTC CASLALAGGPNEQFF
TRBJ1-4 . TRBV30 . TGTGCCTGGAGTGTACCTAGGGGTAACGAAAAACTGTTTTTT CAWSVPRGNEKLFF
TRBJ2-7 . TRBV9 TRBD1 TGTGCCAGCAGCCTTTGTCAAACAGGGGGTTGTGAGCAGTACTTC CASSLCQTGGCEQYF
TRBJ1-2 . TRBV7-9 . TGTGCCAGCAGCTTGACAGTCTATGGCTACACCTTC CASSLTVYGYTF
TRBJ2-7 . TRBV6-1 TRBD1 TGTGCCAGCAGTGAAGTTGGACAGGGGCGTTACGAGCAGTACTTC CASSEVGQGRYEQYF
TRBJ2-3 . TRBV4-2 . TGTGCCAGCAGCCAAGGCGGTGGCGGGGTGGATACGCAGTATTTT CASSQGGGGVDTQYF
TRBJ2-3 . TRBV10-3 . TGTGCCATACAAACGGGAGGGGGCCGGAGCACAGATACGCAGTATTTT CAIQTGGGRSTDTQYF
TRBJ2-3 . TRBV20-1 . TGCAGTGCTCCACTGAAAGATACGCAGTATTTT CSAPLKDTQYF
TRBJ2-3 . TRBV10-3 . TGTGCCATCAGTGAAATGACAGCCAGTACAGATACGCAGTATTTT CAISEMTASTDTQYF
TRBJ1-6 . TRBV27 . TGTGCCAGCAGTTTTGGTAGCTCCTATAATTCACCCCTCCACTTT CASSFGSSYNSPLHF
TRBJ2-3 . TRBV10-3 TRBD1 TGTGCCATCTCAAGACAGGGGTTAGGGACAGATACGCAGTATTTT CAISRQGLGTDTQYF